The T cell receptor beta chain described here comes from a study of cytomegalovirus exposure and HLA in healthy donors. Concerning this clone: Antigen: not known.

PCR employed 60 Vbeta and 13 Jbeta primers. The repertoire was sequenced with immunoSEQ multiplex PCR; TCRdb's copy has only in-frame clones and lacks some. The top ten clones hold nearly 8.5% of a sample with some 120,000 clones, around 69% of them seen once. Overall study findings and caveats: Highest at DRB1 and lowest at HLA-C, TCR association rates differed among HLA loci in a later analysis.

Trimming took 1 base from V and 1 from J, leaving 4 bases between them. This CDR3 is built from 13 residues. The germline V gene has CDR1 PRHDT and CDR2 FYEKMQ (reference sequence). Sequencing was carried out using PBMCs. The source of this sequence is a woman aged 40 to 50 in good health and CMV-seropositive. This chain uses TRBV13 with TRBJ1-1; D is unclear. In nucleotides, the CDR3 is TGTGCCAGCAGCTTAGTCGGGAACACTGAAGCTTTCTTT. Its protein is CASSLVGNTEAFF.